The rows below give T cell receptor beta chains drawn from one sample of a study of cytomegalovirus exposure and HLA in healthy donors. The method was immunoSEQ multiplex PCR; TCRdb's version includes in-frame clones alone and lacks a portion of them. The table lists under 120,000 clones, around 62% of them singletons. Input material: PBMCs. All receptors derive from a man aged 30 to 39 in good health and CMV-seropositive. Both conserved end residues are part of each CDR3. The D gene is left open where the match is weak. Clone size appears in some rows only: once, few, many, or a class for an expanded clone.

>-|TRBV11-2|-|TRBJ2-3
CASSLVGGRQYF
TGTGCCAGCAGCTTAGTGGGGGGAAGGCAGTATTTT
>-|TRBV6-1|TRBD1|TRBJ1-2
CASRDRGLSYGYTF
TGTGCCAGCAGAGACAGGGGGCTTTCCTATGGCTACACCTTC
>-|TRBV5-1|TRBD1|TRBJ1-1
CASSDGQGDTEAFF
TGCGCCAGCAGTGACGGTCAGGGGGACACTGAAGCTTTCTTT
>-|TRBV5-1|-|TRBJ2-5
CASSGGETQYF
TGCGCCAGCAGCGGAGGCGAGACCCAGTACTTC
>-|TRBV6-1|-|TRBJ2-7
CASSDPGLGSDEQYF
TGTGCCAGCAGTGATCCCGGACTGGGATCCGACGAGCAGTACTTC
>-|TRBV5-1|TRBD1|TRBJ2-5
CASSFGTEGETQYF
TGCGCCAGCAGCTTTGGGACAGAAGGAGAGACCCAGTACTTC
>few|TRBV13|TRBD2|TRBJ2-3
CASSLDKWGLATSTDTQYF
TGTGCCAGCAGCTTAGATAAGTGGGGACTAGCCACTAGCACAGATACGCAGTATTTT
>-|TRBV29-1|-|TRBJ2-2
CSVEEGFNTGELFF
TGCAGCGTTGAGGAGGGGTTCAACACCGGGGAGCTGTTTTTT
>-|TRBV6-1|-|TRBJ1-1
CASSERGTTEAFF
TGTGCCAGCAGTGAAAGGGGCACCACTGAAGCTTTCTTT
>-|TRBV6-5|-|TRBJ1-4
CASSEQSGEKLFF
TGTGCCAGCAGTGAACAGTCCGGTGAAAAACTGTTTTTT
>-|TRBV6-1|TRBD1|TRBJ2-5
CASSLTTGRQETQYF
TGTGCCAGCAGTCTTACGACAGGGAGACAAGAGACCCAGTACTTC
>-|TRBV11-3|TRBD1|TRBJ2-7
CASSFGGQAAYEQYF
TGTGCCAGCAGCTTTGGGGGACAGGCGGCCTACGAGCAGTACTTC
>-|TRBV9|-|TRBJ2-7
CASARTPSSYEQYF
TGTGCCAGCGCCCGCACGCCGAGCTCCTACGAGCAGTACTTC
>-|TRBV2|-|TRBJ2-5
CATLFYETQYF
TGTGCCACTCTTTTCTATGAGACCCAGTACTTC
>once|TRBV4-1|-|TRBJ1-3
CASSQGSSGNTIYF
TGCGCCAGCAGCCAAGGCAGCTCTGGAAACACCATATATTTT
>-|TRBV5-4|-|TRBJ1-1
CAISGVRETAFF
TGTGCCATCTCGGGGGTCAGGGAAACAGCTTTCTTT
>-|TRBV6-1|TRBD2|TRBJ2-1
CASDGGLAYNEQFF
TGTGCCAGTGACGGGGGACTAGCGTACAATGAGCAGTTCTTC
>few|TRBV5-6|-|TRBJ1-6
CASSKRQGSYNSPLHF
TGTGCCAGCAGTAAAAGGCAGGGCTCCTATAATTCACCCCTCCACTTT
>-|TRBV7-9|-|TRBJ2-1
CASSFQGGDEQFF
TGTGCCAGCAGCTTTCAGGGTGGGGATGAGCAGTTCTTC
>-|TRBV7-2|-|TRBJ2-3
CASSLAGGVDTQYF
TGTGCCAGCAGCTTAGCCGGTGGAGTAGATACGCAGTATTTT
>once|TRBV19|-|TRBJ2-4
CASSMWQGNIQYF
TGTGCCAGTAGTATGTGGCAGGGGAACATTCAGTACTTC
>-|TRBV7-8|TRBD1|TRBJ1-5
CASSPSRDRAQPQHF
TGTGCCAGCAGCCCTAGCAGGGACAGGGCGCAGCCCCAGCATTTT
>-|TRBV7-6|TRBD1|TRBJ1-1
CASSLARGGWGNTEAFF
TGTGCCAGCAGCTTAGCGCGAGGGGGCTGGGGGAACACTGAAGCTTTCTTT
>-|TRBV11-3|TRBD1|TRBJ2-7
CASSLESDRILTPYEQYF
TGTGCCAGCAGCTTAGAATCGGACAGGATACTAACCCCCTACGAGCAGTACTTC
>-|TRBV6-1|TRBD2|TRBJ2-1
CASSEFSGGANEQFF
TGTGCCAGCAGTGAATTTAGCGGGGGGGCCAATGAGCAGTTCTTC
>-|TRBV7-9|TRBD1|TRBJ1-6
CASSPGTGSNSPLHF
TGTGCCAGCAGCCCCGGGACAGGGTCGAATTCACCCCTCCACTTT
>-|TRBV6-6|TRBD1|TRBJ2-7
CASSYGGQPYEQYF
TGTGCCAGCAGTTACGGGGGACAGCCCTACGAGCAGTACTTC
>-|TRBV27|TRBD1|TRBJ1-2
CASRQGAFGYTF
TGTGCCAGCAGGCAGGGGGCGTTTGGCTACACCTTC
>-|TRBV7-8|TRBD1|TRBJ1-5
CASSLTGQGYSNQPQHF
TGTGCCAGCAGCTTAACGGGACAGGGCTATAGCAATCAGCCCCAGCATTTT
>-|TRBV6-1|-|TRBJ1-6
CASSREPNSPLHF
TGTGCCAGCAGCCGGGAACCGAATTCACCCCTCCACTTT
>-|TRBV29-1|TRBD1|TRBJ1-2
CSVGEAGQGASGYTF
TGCAGCGTTGGCGAGGCGGGACAGGGGGCTTCTGGCTACACCTTC
>-|TRBV6-1|-|TRBJ1-5
CASSGLYGRPQHF
TGTGCCAGCAGTGGACTGTACGGTCGGCCCCAGCATTTT
>-|TRBV7-6|TRBD2|TRBJ2-2
CASSLVAGGANTGELFF
TGTGCCAGCAGCTTAGTGGCGGGGGGGGCGAACACCGGGGAGCTGTTTTTT
>-|TRBV5-4|TRBD2|TRBJ2-1
CASSPRLAGAHNEQFF
TGTGCCAGCAGCCCACGACTAGCGGGGGCCCATAATGAGCAGTTCTTC
>few|TRBV11-2|-|TRBJ2-3
CASSLVSSGGQYF
TGTGCCAGCAGCTTAGTCAGTAGTGGAGGGCAGTATTTT
>-|TRBV6-1|TRBD2|TRBJ2-1
CASSDILAGGPLNEQFF
TGTGCCAGCAGTGACATACTAGCGGGGGGGCCTCTGAATGAGCAGTTCTTC
>-|TRBV7-9|-|TRBJ1-1
CSSSVYRAGTEAFF
TGTTCCAGCAGCGTATACAGGGCCGGCACTGAAGCTTTCTTT
>-|TRBV5-1|TRBD1|TRBJ1-2
CASTPGTGPWGYTF
TGCGCCAGCACCCCCGGGACAGGGCCGTGGGGCTACACCTTC
>-|TRBV19|TRBD1|TRBJ1-6
CASKVQGQVNSPLHF
TGTGCCAGTAAAGTCCAGGGACAGGTTAATTCACCCCTCCACTTT
>-|TRBV10-3|TRBD2|TRBJ2-7
CAISGTSGGAGEQYF
TGTGCCATCAGTGGGACTAGCGGGGGGGCCGGCGAGCAGTACTTC
>-|TRBV2|TRBD2|TRBJ2-2
CASALGSGGAGELFF
TGTGCCAGCGCCCTGGGGTCGGGGGGGGCCGGGGAGCTGTTTTTT
>few|TRBV19|-|TRBJ1-5
CASSIRDSNQPQHF
TGTGCCAGTAGTATCAGGGATAGCAATCAGCCCCAGCATTTT
>-|TRBV7-2|TRBD2|TRBJ2-5
CASKLAGGGETQYF
TGTGCCAGCAAACTAGCGGGGGGCGGGGAGACCCAGTACTTC
>-|TRBV7-9|-|TRBJ1-2
CASSIDNYGYTF
TGTGCCAGCAGTATAGATAACTATGGCTACACCTTC
>-|TRBV2|-|TRBJ2-2
CASSPQDTANTGELFF
TGTGCCAGCAGTCCCCAAGACACTGCGAACACCGGGGAGCTGTTTTTT
>-|TRBV4-1|TRBD2|TRBJ2-5
CASSLRGNQETQYF
TGCGCCAGCAGCCTGCGGGGGAACCAAGAGACCCAGTACTTC
>few|TRBV2|-|TRBJ2-1
CASRVGGSSYNEQFF
TGTGCCAGCAGGGTCGGAGGGAGCTCCTACAATGAGCAGTTCTTC
>few|TRBV6-1|TRBD1|TRBJ1-5
CATVQGAGPQHF
TGTGCCACCGTACAGGGGGCTGGGCCCCAGCATTTT
>-|TRBV19|-|TRBJ1-1
CASSSGYTEAFF
TGTGCCAGTAGTTCAGGGTACACTGAAGCTTTCTTT
>-|TRBV7-2|TRBD2|TRBJ2-5
CASSPSRGGYQETQYF
TGTGCCAGCAGCCCTTCGCGGGGGGGGTACCAAGAGACCCAGTACTTC
>once|TRBV5-4|TRBD2|TRBJ2-5
CASSLARISGAETQYF
TGTGCCAGCAGCTTGGCCCGGATTAGCGGGGCGGAGACCCAGTACTTC
>-|TRBV5-1|-|TRBJ1-4
CASSRGGSTNEKLFF
TGCGCCAGCAGCCGGGGGGGGTCAACTAATGAAAAACTGTTTTTT
>once|TRBV30|TRBD1|TRBJ2-1
CAWSAGPGDRVYNEQFF
TGTGCCTGGAGTGCAGGGCCCGGGGACAGGGTCTACAATGAGCAGTTCTTC
>-|TRBV11-3|-|TRBJ2-3
CASSLDGNTDTQYF
TGTGCCAGCAGCTTAGACGGGAACACAGATACGCAGTATTTT
>-|TRBV7-8|TRBD1|TRBJ1-2
CASSWDSYGYTF
TGTGCCAGCAGCTGGGACAGCTATGGCTACACCTTC
>few|TRBV30|-|TRBJ2-7
CAGGAPVNYEQYF
TGTGCCGGAGGGGCCCCAGTAAATTACGAGCAGTACTTC
>-|TRBV6-4|TRBD2|TRBJ2-2
CASSDSAGDDGELFF
TGTGCCAGCAGTGACTCAGCGGGGGATGACGGGGAGCTGTTTTTT
>-|TRBV4-1|-|TRBJ1-1
CASSQGLRALNTEAFF
TGCGCCAGCAGCCAAGGCCTCAGGGCGCTGAACACTGAAGCTTTCTTT
>-|TRBV7-9|-|TRBJ1-5
CASSSSSNQPQHF
TGTGCCAGCAGCTCGTCTAGCAATCAGCCCCAGCATTTT
>-|TRBV9|-|TRBJ2-7
CASSVEVAGEQYF
TGTGCCAGCAGCGTGGAGGTGGCTGGGGAGCAGTACTTC